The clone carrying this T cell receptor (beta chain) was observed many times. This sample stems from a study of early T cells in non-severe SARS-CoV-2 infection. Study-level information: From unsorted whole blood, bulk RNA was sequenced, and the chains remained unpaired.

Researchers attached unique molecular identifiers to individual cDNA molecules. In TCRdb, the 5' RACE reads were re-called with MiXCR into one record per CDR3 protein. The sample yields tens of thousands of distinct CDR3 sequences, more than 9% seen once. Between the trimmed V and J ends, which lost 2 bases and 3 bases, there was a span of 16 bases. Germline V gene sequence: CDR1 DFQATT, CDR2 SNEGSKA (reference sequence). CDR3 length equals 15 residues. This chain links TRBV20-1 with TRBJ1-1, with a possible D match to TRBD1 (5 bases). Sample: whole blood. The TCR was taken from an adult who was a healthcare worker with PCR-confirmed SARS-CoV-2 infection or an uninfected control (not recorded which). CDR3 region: CSARPRQSLDTEAFF. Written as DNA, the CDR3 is TGCAGTGCTAGACCCCGACAGAGCCTAGACACTGAAGCTTTCTTT.